The 32 T cell receptor beta chains below come from one sample, sequenced in a study of OX40 agonist ivuxolimab in advanced cancers. Clones were read by immunoSEQ multiplex PCR, and TCRdb kept only the in-frame ones, dropping some. The sample has around 97,000 clones, approximately 87% seen once. The material sequenced was CD4+ or CD8+ T cells sorted from blood, taken in a trial of the OX40 agonist ivuxolimab. Every receptor here comes from an adult with an advanced solid tumor such as melanoma, head and neck, liver or kidney cancer.

The rearrangement joins TRBV5-4 to TRBJ2-7; TRBD1 matches at 7 bases. With V trimmed by 4 bases and J by 3 bases, 7 bases remained unmatched. Per germline, CDR1 SGHNT and CDR2 YYREEE (reference sequence). This CDR3 has 14 amino acids. The CDR3 is CASSRTGTVYEQYF. CDR3 coding DNA: TGTGCCAGCAGCAGGACAGGCACCGTCTACGAGCAGTACTTC.

The chain joins TRBV30 to TRBJ2-2; D is unclear. With 0 bases removed from V and 4 bases from J, the gap between germline ends came to 6 bases. This CDR3 is 13 amino acids long. The germline V gene has CDR1 GTSNPN and CDR2 SVGIG (reference sequence). This chain's CDR3 is CAWSVMGTGELFF. CDR3 nucleotide sequence: TGTGCCTGGAGTGTGATGGGCACCGGGGAGCTGTTTTTT.

This clone has just a few counts. This sequence joins TRBV9 and TRBJ1-6, with TRBD1 identical over 7 bases. The CDR3 loop spans 14 amino acids. V lost 6 bases and J lost 10; bases outside the gene matches: 10. The germline CDR1 and CDR2 sequences are SGDLS and YYNGEE. CDR3 residues: CASTGQGDHSPLHF. The CDR3 DNA is TGTGCCAGCACAGGGCAGGGGGATCACTCACCCCTCCACTTT.

V usage is TRBV7-9 and J usage is TRBJ1-2; tentatively, D is TRBD1 (5 bases). The germline gives CDR1 SEHNR, CDR2 FQNEAQ (reference sequence). V lost 5 bases to trimming and J lost 8 bases, with 18 bases between them. This CDR3 spans 14 amino acids. CDR3 coding DNA: TGTGCCAGCAGCCCCCGGGACCGCACGGGGGGCTACACCTTC. Its translation is CASSPRDRTGGYTF.

The chain joins TRBV5-8 to TRBJ1-2, with D hard to call. CDR3 length equals 16 residues. The germline gives CDR1 SGHTS, CDR2 YDEGEE. V lost 2 bases and J lost 0, with 14 bases in between. The CDR3 region has the DNA TGTGCCAGCAGCTTTGGCCGAGGCAGGCCTAACTATGGCTACACCTTC. It encodes CASSFGRGRPNYGYTF.

This chain connects TRBV10-3 to TRBJ1-2; D perhaps matches TRBD1 (5 bases). Between the trimmed V and J ends, which lost 10 bases and 4 bases, there was a span of 22 bases. The CDR3 contains 15 residues. Germline V CDR1 and CDR2: ENHRY, SYGVKD. The CDR3 DNA follows: TGTGCCACTAGGCTAGGGCAGGGAGTGATCTATGGCTACACCTTC. Translation: CATRLGQGVIYGYTF.

V is TRBV14 and J is TRBJ1-1; D is unresolved. Trimming left V 0 bases short and J 11 bases short, with 10 bases between. Germline CDR1 SGHDN, CDR2 FVKESK. The CDR3 extends over 12 amino acids. CDR3 sequence reads: CASSQDRIRAFF. The CDR3 DNA follows: TGTGCCAGCAGCCAAGATAGGATCCGGGCTTTCTTT.

The CDR3 sequence: CASISDSGSGGTGELFF. The DNA of the CDR3 is TGTGCCAGCATCTCGGACAGCGGGAGCGGCGGCACCGGGGAGCTGTTTTTT. The rearrangement uses TRBV14 and TRBJ2-2; 8 nucleotides match TRBD2. The CDR3 loop spans 17 amino acids. After removal of 7 bases from V and 4 bases from J, the junction contained 14 bases not matched to a gene. Germline CDR1 is SGHDN and CDR2 is FVKESK.

The CDR3 region has the DNA TGCGCCAGCAGCTTGGCATCGGGGTGGTACAATGAGCAGTTCTTC. Protein sequence: CASSLASGWYNEQFF. The chain joins TRBV5-1 to TRBJ2-1, with D possibly being TRBD2 (5 bases). The CDR3 contains 15 residues. Germline-derived CDR1 and CDR2 are SGHRS and YFSETQ. V dropped 0 bases and J dropped 4 bases, with 11 bases sitting between them.

The CDR3 region has the DNA TGTGCCAGCACGCCCGGACCCGGACGGTACGAGCAGTACTTC. It yields the protein CASTPGPGRYEQYF. The chain combines TRBV6-1 with TRBJ2-7; D is ambiguous. The germline V and J ends were trimmed by 7 bases and 4 bases, with 17 bases remaining between them. Germline V gene data show CDR1 as MNHNS and CDR2 as SASEGT. CDR3 length equals 14 residues.

The sample holds a few counts of this clone. The rearrangement uses TRBV2 and TRBJ1-5, with no clear D. This CDR3 region has 14 residues. V was shortened by 6 bases and J by 0 bases, with 9 bases between the two germline ends. CDR1 is SNHLY and CDR2 is FYNNEI in the germline V gene. DNA of the CDR3: TGTGCCAGCAGCCCCATAGATAGCAATCAGCCCCAGCATTTT. Translation gives CASSPIDSNQPQHF.

This clone appeared a few times. The genes are TRBV18 and TRBJ2-7; D is possibly TRBD1 (6 bases). With 6 bases removed from V and 5 bases from J, the gap between germline ends came to 17 bases. The V gene's germline CDR1 is KGHSH and CDR2 LQKENI. The CDR3 sequence is 14 residues long. CDR3 sequence (DNA): TGTGCCAGCTCCACTGGCCCAGGGGCTGACGAGCAGTACTTC. This translates into CASSTGPGADEQYF.

The chain joins TRBV6-1 to TRBJ1-2; no clear D gene. From germline, CDR1 is MNHNS and CDR2 SASEGT. The V and J ends lost 6 bases and 4 bases respectively, with 12 bases between them. The length of the CDR3 is 13 residues. CDR3 DNA: TGTGCCAGCAGGGGGATCAACTTCTATGGCTACACCTTC. Protein sequence: CASRGINFYGYTF.

V and J are TRBV12-5 and TRBJ2-1; 13 bases map to TRBD2. Trimming at V came to 6 bases and at J to 8 bases, leaving 10 bases not matched to a gene. From germline, CDR1 is LGHNT and CDR2 FRNRAP. The CDR3 runs to 16 residues. Here the CDR3 DNA reads TGTGCTAGTGGGAGGATACTAGCGGGGGGGTCATATGAGCAGTTCTTC. It encodes CASGRILAGGSYEQFF.

This chain uses TRBV19 with TRBJ2-2; 9 positions agree with TRBD2. CDR1 is LNHDA, CDR2 SQIVND, per germline (reference sequence). The length of the CDR3 is 15 residues. Trimming took 3 bases from V and 4 from J; bases not matched to a gene: 3. The CDR3 reads CASSMREGLTGELFF. CDR3 DNA: TGTGCCAGTAGTATGCGGGAGGGTCTCACCGGGGAGCTGTTTTTT.

The chain carries TRBV5-4 and TRBJ1-3; D perhaps matches TRBD1 (5 bases). Trimming took 3 bases from V and 1 from J, leaving 11 bases between them. There are 15 residues in the CDR3. CDR1 and CDR2 (germline): SGHNT, YYREEE (reference sequence). The CDR3 DNA follows: TGTGCCAGCAGCTCTCCGCGACAGTCTGGAAACACCATATATTTT. Translated, it gives CASSSPRQSGNTIYF. The entire variable domain, with the rest obtained from reference TRBV5-4 and TRBJ1-3, is as follows: ETGVTQSPTHLIKTRGQQVTLRCSSQSGHNTVSWYQQALGQGPQFIFQYYREEENGRGNFPPRFSGLQFPNYSSELNVNALELDDSALYLCASSSPRQSGNTIYFGEGSWLTVV.

The chain couples TRBV2 to TRBJ1-2; 8 nucleotides agree with TRBD1. In germline, CDR1 is SNHLY, CDR2 FYNNEI. The CDR3 has 14 residues. The trim removed 7 bases at V and 6 bases at J, leaving 10 bases unmatched. The CDR3: CASKKVQGGNGYTF. CDR3 DNA: TGTGCCAGCAAGAAAGTACAGGGGGGGAATGGCTACACCTTC.

The chain uses TRBV6-5 and TRBJ2-7; 7 nucleotides agree with TRBD2. CDR3 length: 14 residues. V lost 5 bases to trimming and J lost 2 bases; unmatched junction nucleotides: 6. Germline V gene lookup returns CDR1 MNHEY and CDR2 SVGAGI. The CDR3 region is CASSTSLATYEQYF. CDR3 coding DNA: TGTGCCAGCAGTACCTCACTAGCGACCTACGAGCAGTACTTC.

V gene TRBV5-6 combines with J gene TRBJ2-6; possibly TRBD1 or TRBD2 for D (6 bases each). This CDR3 comprises 16 residues. The germline gives CDR1 SGHDT, CDR2 YYEEEE. The V end lost 4 bases, the J end lost 2 bases, and 13 bases lay between the germline ends. The CDR3 sequence is CASSLWGAAGANVLTF. Written as DNA, the CDR3 is TGTGCCAGCAGCCTTTGGGGGGCCGCTGGGGCCAACGTCCTGACTTTC.

The CDR3 nucleotides are TGTGCCAGTGCCTCCGGGTACAGTTCACCCCTCCACTTT. Its protein is CASASGYSSPLHF. The chain is built from TRBV19 and TRBJ1-6; no definite D call. This CDR3 spans 13 amino acids. CDR1 LNHDA and CDR2 SQIVND come from the germline V gene (reference sequence). V lost 8 bases and J lost 9, with 14 bases in between.

The J gene is TRBJ1-4, the V gene TRBV30; 7 nucleotides agree with TRBD1. This CDR3 comprises 15 residues. Per germline, CDR1 GTSNPN and CDR2 SVGIG (reference sequence). Trimming cost V 3 bases and J 8 bases; bases outside gene matches: 12. CDR3: CAWSSPRQGGEKLFF. The DNA of the CDR3 is TGTGCCTGGAGCTCCCCGAGACAGGGAGGGGAAAAACTGTTTTTT.

The chain's CDR3 is CAISSGTGSEKLFF. In nucleotides, the CDR3 is TGTGCCATCAGCTCCGGGACAGGGAGTGAAAAACTGTTTTTT. V usage is TRBV10-3 and J usage is TRBJ1-4; 9 bases match TRBD1. J was trimmed by 7 bases and V by 6 bases; bases with no gene match: 6. CDR1 and CDR2 (germline): ENHRY, SYGVKD. The CDR3 runs to 14 residues.

The gene calls are TRBV6-5 and TRBJ1-5; 8 bases align to TRBD1. Trimming at V came to 8 bases and at J to 6 bases, leaving 9 bases not matched to a gene. CDR3 size: 14 residues. Per the germline V gene, CDR1 is MNHEY and CDR2 is SVGAGI. The CDR3 DNA follows: TGTGCCAGCCACCCCACAGGGGGGAGTCAGCCCCAGCATTTT. Translating gives CASHPTGGSQPQHF.

V and J are TRBV11-3 and TRBJ1-2; unclear D gene. V was clipped by 0 bases and J by 2 bases, with 7 bases between them. Germline CDR1 and CDR2: SGHNT and YENEEA. This CDR3 is built from 14 residues. For the CDR3, the DNA is TGTGCCAGCAGCTTAGACGCAGGAAACTATGGCTACACCTTC. This gives the protein CASSLDAGNYGYTF. Full variable domain (rest looked up from reference TRBV11-3 and TRBJ1-2): EAGVVQSPRYKIIEKKQPVAFWCNPISGHNTLYWYLQNLGQGPELLIRYENEEAVDDSQLPKDRFSAERLKGVDSTLKIQPAELGDSAVYLCASSLDAGNYGYTFGSGTRLTVV.

This clone showed up just once. The chain links TRBV29-1 to TRBJ1-1; 8 nucleotides match TRBD1. The V gene end was trimmed by 5 bases and the J gene end by 3 bases; junction bases not matched to a gene: 5. CDR1 and CDR2 (germline): SQVTM, ANQGSEA. CDR3 length equals 13 residues. DNA for the CDR3: TGCAGCGTTAGGACAGGGCAGTACACTGAAGCTTTCTTT. Amino acid sequence: CSVRTGQYTEAFF.

The chain recombines TRBV6-6 with TRBJ2-5; D remains ambiguous. Per the germline V gene, CDR1 is MNHNY and CDR2 is SVGAGI (reference sequence). The ends were cut back, 5 bases at V and 1 base at J, with 5 bases in the middle. The CDR3 is 12 residues long. This chain's CDR3 is CASSLGQETQYF. CDR3 bases: TGTGCCAGCAGTCTTGGCCAAGAGACCCAGTACTTC.

This rearrangement joins TRBV19 to TRBJ2-7, with 12 bases matching TRBD2. CDR3 length equals 15 residues. Germline V gene lookup returns CDR1 LNHDA and CDR2 SQIVND (reference sequence). The junction had 7 bases not matched to a gene; V was cut back by 5 bases and J by 5 bases. CDR3 loop: CASSATSGRKDEQYF. CDR3 nucleotides: TGTGCCAGTAGTGCGACTAGCGGGAGAAAGGACGAGCAGTACTTC. The whole variable domain, filled in from reference TRBV19 and TRBJ2-7, reads DGGITQSPKYLFRKEGQNVTLSCEQNLNHDAMYWYRQDPGQGLRLIYYSQIVNDFQKGDIAEGYSVSREKKESFPLTVTSAQKNPTAFYLCASSATSGRKDEQYFGPGTRLTVT.

Comment on this clone: Other DNA sequences in the sample encode the same CDR3. The chain is built from TRBV9 and TRBJ2-2, with TRBD1 matching over 7 bases. This CDR3 contains 15 residues. The V gene's germline CDR1 is SGDLS and CDR2 YYNGEE. Trimming took 4 bases from V and 1 from J; bases not matched to a gene: 4. This CDR3 reads CASSPRDRNTGELFF. CDR3 nucleotide sequence: TGTGCCAGCAGCCCCCGGGACAGGAACACCGGGGAGCTGTTTTTT. The whole variable domain, remainder taken from reference TRBV9 and TRBJ2-2, is DSGVTQTPKHLITATGQRVTLRCSPRSGDLSVYWYQQSLDQGLQFLIQYYNGEERAKGNILERFSAQQFPDLHSELNLSSLELGDSALYFCASSPRDRNTGELFFGEGSRLTVL.

The chain combines TRBV7-9 with TRBJ2-1, with 9 bases identical to TRBD2. V lost 3 bases and J lost 3; bases outside the gene matches: 9. The CDR3 runs to 17 residues. Germline CDR1 and CDR2: SEHNR and FQNEAQ (reference sequence). CDR3 coding DNA: TGTGCCAGCAGCTTCGGGCGGGAGGGCAGTTTCTACAATGAGCAGTTCTTC. Encoded protein: CASSFGREGSFYNEQFF.

This chain joins TRBV2 and TRBJ1-1; D may be TRBD1 (5 bases). V lost 6 bases and J lost 1, with 12 bases in between. CDR3 length: 14 amino acids. Germline V CDR1 and CDR2: SNHLY, FYNNEI. CDR3 coding DNA: TGTGCCAGCAGGGGACTTCAGGGGAACACTGAAGCTTTCTTT. The encoded protein is CASRGLQGNTEAFF.

This chain uses TRBV6-5 with TRBJ1-4, with D possibly TRBD1 on 5 matching bases. The CDR3 sequence is 16 residues long. V lost 0 bases to trimming and J lost 3 bases, with 11 bases between them. Germline V gives CDR1 MNHEY, CDR2 SVGAGI. CDR3 DNA sequence: TGTGCCAGCAGTTACTCGAGTGGGGGTGCTAATGAAAAACTGTTTTTT. The encoded protein is CASSYSSGGANEKLFF.

This clone was observed once. This sequence joins TRBV29-1 and TRBJ1-1; the D is unclear. The CDR3 has 12 amino acids. V shed 6 bases and J shed 0 bases, with 8 bases lying between them. Germline CDR1 reads SQVTM; CDR2 reads ANQGSEA. In DNA, the CDR3 is TGCAGCGTGGCCCGTATGAACACTGAAGCTTTCTTT. Translating it yields CSVARMNTEAFF.